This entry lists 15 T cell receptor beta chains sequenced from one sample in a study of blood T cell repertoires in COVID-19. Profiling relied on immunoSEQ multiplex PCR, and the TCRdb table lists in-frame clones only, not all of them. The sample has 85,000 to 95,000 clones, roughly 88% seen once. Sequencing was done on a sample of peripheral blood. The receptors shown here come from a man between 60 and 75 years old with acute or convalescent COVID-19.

In DNA form, the CDR3 reads TGTGCCAGCAGCTACGGGACAGGGGGAAGCTATGGCTACACCTTC. Its protein product is CASSYGTGGSYGYTF. The chain employs TRBV7-2 and TRBJ1-2; 11 bases are a match to TRBD1. The junction had 5 bases not matched to a gene; V was cut back by 4 bases and J by 4 bases. CDR3 length: 15 residues. Looked up from germline, CDR1 is SGHTA and CDR2 is FQGNSA. Together with reference TRBV7-2 and TRBJ1-2, the CDR3 gives the full variable domain: GAGVSQSPSNKVTEKGKDVELRCDPISGHTALYWYRQSLGQGLEFLIYFQGNSAPDKSGLPSDRFSAERTGGSVSTLTIQRTQQEDSAVYLCASSYGTGGSYGYTFGSGTRLTVV.

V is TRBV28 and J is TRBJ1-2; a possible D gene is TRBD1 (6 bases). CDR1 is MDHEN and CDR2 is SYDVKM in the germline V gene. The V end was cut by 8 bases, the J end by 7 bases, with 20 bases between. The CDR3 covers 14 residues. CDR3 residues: CASGVQGLSSGYTF. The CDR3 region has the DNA TGTGCCAGCGGCGTACAGGGCTTAAGTAGTGGCTACACCTTC.

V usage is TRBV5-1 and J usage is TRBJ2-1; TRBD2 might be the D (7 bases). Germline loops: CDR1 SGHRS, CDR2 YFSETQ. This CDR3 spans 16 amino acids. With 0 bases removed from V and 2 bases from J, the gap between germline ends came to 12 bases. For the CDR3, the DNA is TGCGCCAGCAGCTTGGGGTCGGGGGGCCCCTACAATGAGCAGTTCTTC. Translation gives CASSLGSGGPYNEQFF.

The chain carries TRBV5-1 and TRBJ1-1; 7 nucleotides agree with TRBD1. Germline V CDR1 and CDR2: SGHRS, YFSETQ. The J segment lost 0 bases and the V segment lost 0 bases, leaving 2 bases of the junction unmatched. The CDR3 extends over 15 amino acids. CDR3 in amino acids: CASSLGQGVNTEAFF. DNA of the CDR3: TGCGCCAGCAGCTTGGGACAGGGCGTGAACACTGAAGCTTTCTTT.

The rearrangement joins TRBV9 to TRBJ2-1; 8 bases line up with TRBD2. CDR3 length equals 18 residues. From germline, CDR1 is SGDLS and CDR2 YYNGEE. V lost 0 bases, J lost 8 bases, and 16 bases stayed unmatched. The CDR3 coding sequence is TGTGCCAGCAGCGTAGAATTGGAGAGGGTAGCGGGATCTTATGAGCAGTTCTTC. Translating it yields CASSVELERVAGSYEQFF.

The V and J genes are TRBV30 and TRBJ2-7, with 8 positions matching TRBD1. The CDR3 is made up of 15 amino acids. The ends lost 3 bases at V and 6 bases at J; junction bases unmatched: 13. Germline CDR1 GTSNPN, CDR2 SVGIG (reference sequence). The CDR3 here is CAWSTTWTGSSEQYF. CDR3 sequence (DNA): TGTGCCTGGAGCACCACGTGGACAGGGTCTTCCGAGCAGTACTTC.

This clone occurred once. The CDR3 reads CASSVDRGYEQYF. Written as DNA, the CDR3 is TGCGCCAGCAGCGTTGACAGGGGGTACGAGCAGTACTTC. The rearrangement joins TRBV10-1 to TRBJ2-7, with 9 bases fitting TRBD1. V trimming: 6 bases; J trimming: 4 bases; junction bases outside the gene matches: 4. CDR3 size: 13 residues. Germline CDR1 reads WNHNN; CDR2 reads SYGVQD (reference sequence).

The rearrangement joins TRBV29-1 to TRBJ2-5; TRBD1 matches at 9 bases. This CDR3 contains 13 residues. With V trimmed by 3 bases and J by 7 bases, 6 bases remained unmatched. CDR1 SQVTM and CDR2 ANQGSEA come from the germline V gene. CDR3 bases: TGCAGCGTTGAGGTCTCGGACAGGGGGACCCAGTACTTC. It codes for CSVEVSDRGTQYF. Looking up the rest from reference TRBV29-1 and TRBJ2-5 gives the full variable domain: SAVISQKPSRDICQRGTSLTIQCQVDSQVTMMFWYRQQPGQSLTLIATANQGSEATYESGFVIDKFPISRPNLTFSTLTVSNMSPEDSSIYLCSVEVSDRGTQYFGPGTRLLVL.

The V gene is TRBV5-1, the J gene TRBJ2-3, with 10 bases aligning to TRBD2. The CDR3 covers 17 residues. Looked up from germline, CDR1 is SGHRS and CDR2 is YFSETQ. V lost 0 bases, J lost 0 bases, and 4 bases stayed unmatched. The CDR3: CASSLVASGGSTDTQYF. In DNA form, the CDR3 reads TGCGCCAGCAGCTTGGTGGCTAGCGGGGGCAGCACAGATACGCAGTATTTT.

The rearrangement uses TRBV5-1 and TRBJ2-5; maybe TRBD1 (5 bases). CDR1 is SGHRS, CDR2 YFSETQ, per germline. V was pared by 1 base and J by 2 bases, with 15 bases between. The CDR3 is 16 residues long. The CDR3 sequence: CASSLNVIRQQETQYF. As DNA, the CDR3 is TGCGCCAGCAGCTTGAATGTCATAAGACAGCAAGAGACCCAGTACTTC.

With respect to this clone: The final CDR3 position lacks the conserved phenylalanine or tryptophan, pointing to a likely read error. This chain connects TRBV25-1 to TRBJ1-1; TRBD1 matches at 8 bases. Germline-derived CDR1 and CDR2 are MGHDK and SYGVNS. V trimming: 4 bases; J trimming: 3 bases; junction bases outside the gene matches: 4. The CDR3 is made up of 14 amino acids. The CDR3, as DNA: TGTGCCAGCAGTGCCATACAGGGGGACACTGAAGCTTTCCTT. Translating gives CASSAIQGDTEAFL.

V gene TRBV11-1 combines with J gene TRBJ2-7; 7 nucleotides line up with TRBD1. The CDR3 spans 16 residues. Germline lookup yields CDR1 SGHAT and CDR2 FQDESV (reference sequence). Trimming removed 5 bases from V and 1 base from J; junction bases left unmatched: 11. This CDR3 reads CASSITGDVGSYEQYF. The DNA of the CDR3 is TGTGCCAGCAGCATTACAGGGGATGTGGGGTCCTACGAGCAGTACTTC. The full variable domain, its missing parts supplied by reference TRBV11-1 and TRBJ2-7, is EAEVAQSPRYKITEKSQAVAFWCDPISGHATLYWYRQILGQGPELLVQFQDESVVDDSQLPKDRFSAERLKGVDSTLKIQPAELGDSAMYLCASSITGDVGSYEQYFGPGTRLTVT.

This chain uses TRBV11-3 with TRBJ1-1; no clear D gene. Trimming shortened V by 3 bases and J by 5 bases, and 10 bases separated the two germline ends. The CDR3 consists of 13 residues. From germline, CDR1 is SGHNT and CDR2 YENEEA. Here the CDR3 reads CASSLRRVTEAFF. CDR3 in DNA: TGTGCCAGCAGCTTGCGGAGGGTAACTGAAGCTTTCTTT. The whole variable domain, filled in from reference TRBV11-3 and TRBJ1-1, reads EAGVVQSPRYKIIEKKQPVAFWCNPISGHNTLYWYLQNLGQGPELLIRYENEEAVDDSQLPKDRFSAERLKGVDSTLKIQPAELGDSAVYLCASSLRRVTEAFFGQGTRLTVV.

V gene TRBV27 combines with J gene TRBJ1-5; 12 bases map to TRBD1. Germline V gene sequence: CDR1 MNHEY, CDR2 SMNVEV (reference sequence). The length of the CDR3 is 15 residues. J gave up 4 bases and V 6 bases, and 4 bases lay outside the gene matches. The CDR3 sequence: CASRVGQGANQPQHF. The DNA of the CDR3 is TGTGCCAGCAGAGTGGGACAGGGGGCGAATCAGCCCCAGCATTTT.

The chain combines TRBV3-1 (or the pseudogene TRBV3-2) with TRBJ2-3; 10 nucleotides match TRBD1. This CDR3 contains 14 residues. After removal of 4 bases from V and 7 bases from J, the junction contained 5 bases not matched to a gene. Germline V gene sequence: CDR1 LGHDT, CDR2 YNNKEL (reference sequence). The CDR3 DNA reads TGTGCCAGCAGCCCCCGGGGACAGGGGAATACGCAGTATTTT. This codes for CASSPRGQGNTQYF.